Reported below is one T cell receptor beta chain. Its cognate antigen is unknown. The donors gave bone marrow, and they were healthy. The germline V gene encodes CDR1 SGHAT and CDR2 FQNNGV. Trimming cost V 3 bases and J 6 bases, with 15 bases left between them. CDR3 size: 15 residues. This record belongs to a study of cytomegalovirus exposure and HLA in healthy donors. Researchers ran the PCR with 60 Vbeta and 13 Jbeta primers. The protocol was immunoSEQ multiplex PCR, while the TCRdb copy is restricted to in-frame clones and leaves out a portion. The data hold about 150,000 clones, with nearly 80% observed a single time. Whole-study results and caveats: There were reportedly fewer N-insertions in an Asian-associated ancestry cluster than the approximately 670-donor mean, in a later analysis.

The sequence came from a woman in her thirties or forties in good health and CMV-seronegative. The specimen was PBMCs. The V and J genes are TRBV11-2 and TRBJ1-5; no clear D. The DNA of the CDR3 is TGTGCCAGCAGCTTGGGAGGAGTGGTCGGTCAGCCCCAGCATTTT. As protein: CASSLGGVVGQPQHF.